This TCR beta chain is drawn from a study of T-cell reconstitution after alpha-beta-depleted transplantation in children. It was with unique molecular identifiers that the TCRbeta library was prepared. TCRdb re-analysed the PCR reads in MiXCR, keeping a single row per CDR3 protein. The data contain about 980,000 distinct CDR3 sequences, about 29% of them seen just once; the ten biggest clones take up about 28%. The trim removed 7 bases at V and 5 bases at J, leaving 6 bases unmatched. The CDR3 runs to 13 residues. The V gene's germline CDR1 is ENHRY and CDR2 SYGVKD. This clonotype has just a few counts.

The source material was PBMCs, mostly from graft donor cells, sampled 360 days after TCRalphabeta/CD19-depleted stem cell transplant. The rearrangement links TRBV10-3 to TRBJ2-7, with 9 nucleotides matching TRBD1. The receptor comes from a boy under two years old who had a stem cell transplant for SCID, so the T cells may come from the graft donor. The CDR3 DNA sequence: TGTGCCATCACCAACAGGGGGCCCAACGAGCAGTACTTC. Translation gives CAITNRGPNEQYF.